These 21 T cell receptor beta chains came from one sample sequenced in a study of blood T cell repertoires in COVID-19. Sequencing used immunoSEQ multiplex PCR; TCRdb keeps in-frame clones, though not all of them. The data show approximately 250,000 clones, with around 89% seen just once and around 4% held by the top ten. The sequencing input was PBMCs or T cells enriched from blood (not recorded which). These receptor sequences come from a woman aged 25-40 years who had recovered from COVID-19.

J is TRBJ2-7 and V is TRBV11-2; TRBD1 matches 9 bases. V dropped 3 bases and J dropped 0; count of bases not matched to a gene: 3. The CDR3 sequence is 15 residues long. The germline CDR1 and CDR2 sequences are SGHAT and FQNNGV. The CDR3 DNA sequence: TGTGCCAGCAGCTTTTACAGGGGGCTCTCCTACGAGCAGTACTTC. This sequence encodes CASSFYRGLSYEQYF.

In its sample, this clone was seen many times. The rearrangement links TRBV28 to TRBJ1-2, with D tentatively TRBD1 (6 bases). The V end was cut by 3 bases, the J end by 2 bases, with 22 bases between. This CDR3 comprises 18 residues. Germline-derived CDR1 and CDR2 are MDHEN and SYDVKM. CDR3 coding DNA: TGTGCCAGCAGTTTTAGGGCCCACCGACAGGTTTCCAACTATGGCTACACCTTC. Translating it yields CASSFRAHRQVSNYGYTF.

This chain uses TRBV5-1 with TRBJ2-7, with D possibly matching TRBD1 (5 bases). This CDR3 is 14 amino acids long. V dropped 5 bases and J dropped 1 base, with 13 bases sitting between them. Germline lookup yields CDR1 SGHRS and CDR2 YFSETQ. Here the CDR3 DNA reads TGCGCCAGCAGTTGGGTACAGGCTTCCTACGAGCAGTACTTC. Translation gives CASSWVQASYEQYF. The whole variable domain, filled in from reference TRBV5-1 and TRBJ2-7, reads KAGVTQTPRYLIKTRGQQVTLSCSPISGHRSVSWYQQTPGQGLQFLFEYFSETQRNKGNFPGRFSGRQFSNSRSEMNVSTLELGDSALYLCASSWVQASYEQYFGPGTRLTVT.

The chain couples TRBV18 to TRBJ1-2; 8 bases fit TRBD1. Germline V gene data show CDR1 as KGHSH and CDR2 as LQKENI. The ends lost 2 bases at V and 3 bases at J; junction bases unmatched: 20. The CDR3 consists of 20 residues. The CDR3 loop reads CASSPAYMDGQGLFDYGYTF. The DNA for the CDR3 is TGTGCCAGCTCACCAGCATATATGGACGGACAGGGACTCTTTGACTATGGCTACACCTTC.

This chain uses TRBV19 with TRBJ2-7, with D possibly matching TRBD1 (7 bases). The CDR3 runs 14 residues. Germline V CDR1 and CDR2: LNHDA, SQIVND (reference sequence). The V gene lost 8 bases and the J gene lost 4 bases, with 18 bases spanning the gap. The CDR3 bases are TGTGCCAGTGCGGCAGGGGCAGGGGGGTACGAGCAGTACTTC. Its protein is CASAAGAGGYEQYF.

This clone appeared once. The CDR3 DNA follows: TGCGCCAGCAGTGACTCCTCCGAGCCCCAGCATTTT. As protein: CASSDSSEPQHF. This sequence joins TRBV10-1 and TRBJ1-5, with unresolved D. Germline lookup yields CDR1 WNHNN and CDR2 SYGVQD (reference sequence). V lost 3 bases, J lost 8 bases, and 8 bases lay in between. The CDR3 consists of 12 residues.

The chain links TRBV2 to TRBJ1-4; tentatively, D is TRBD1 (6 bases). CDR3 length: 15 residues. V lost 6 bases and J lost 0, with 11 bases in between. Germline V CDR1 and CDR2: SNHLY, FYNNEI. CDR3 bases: TGTGCCAGCAGCGAGCGGACAGCAACTAATGAAAAACTGTTTTTT. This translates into CASSERTATNEKLFF.

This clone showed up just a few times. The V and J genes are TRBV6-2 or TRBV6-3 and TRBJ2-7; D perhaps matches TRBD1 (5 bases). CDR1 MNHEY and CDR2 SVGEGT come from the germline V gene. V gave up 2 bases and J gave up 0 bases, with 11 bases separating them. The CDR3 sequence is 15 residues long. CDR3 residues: CASSYLQGISYEQYF. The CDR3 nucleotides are TGTGCCAGCAGTTACCTGCAGGGCATCTCCTACGAGCAGTACTTC.

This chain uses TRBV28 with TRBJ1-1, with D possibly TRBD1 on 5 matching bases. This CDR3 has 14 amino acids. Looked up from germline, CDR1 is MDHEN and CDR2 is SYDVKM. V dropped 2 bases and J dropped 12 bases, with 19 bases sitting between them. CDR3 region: CASSLKGPSSRTFF. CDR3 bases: TGTGCCAGCAGTTTAAAGGGGCCGAGCTCAAGGACTTTCTTT.

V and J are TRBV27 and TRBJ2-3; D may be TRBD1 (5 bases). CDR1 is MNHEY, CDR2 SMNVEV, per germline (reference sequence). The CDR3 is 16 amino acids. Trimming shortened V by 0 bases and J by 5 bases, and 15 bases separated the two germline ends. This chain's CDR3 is CASSLSKGLDKDTQYF. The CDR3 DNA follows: TGTGCCAGCAGTTTATCGAAGGGGTTGGACAAAGATACGCAGTATTTT.

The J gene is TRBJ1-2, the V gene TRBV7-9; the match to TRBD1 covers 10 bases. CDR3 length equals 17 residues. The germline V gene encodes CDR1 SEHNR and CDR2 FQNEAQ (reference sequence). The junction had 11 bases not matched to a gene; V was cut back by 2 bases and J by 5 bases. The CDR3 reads CASSLWTGGAQTYGYTF. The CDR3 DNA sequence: TGTGCCAGCAGCTTATGGACAGGGGGTGCACAGACATATGGCTACACCTTC.

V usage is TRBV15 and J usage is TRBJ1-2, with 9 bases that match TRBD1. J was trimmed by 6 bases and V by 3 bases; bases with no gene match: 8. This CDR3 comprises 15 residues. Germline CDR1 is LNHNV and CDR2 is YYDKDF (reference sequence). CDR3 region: CATSSRRGTGHGYTF. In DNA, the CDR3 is TGTGCCACCAGCAGCCGTCGCGGGACAGGGCATGGCTACACCTTC.

The CDR3 is CASSPSGSDGDTQYF. The CDR3 nucleotides are TGTGCCAGCAGCCCTAGCGGGAGTGATGGGGATACGCAGTATTTT. V gene TRBV3-1 (or the pseudogene TRBV3-2) combines with J gene TRBJ2-3; 10 bases are a match to TRBD2. This CDR3 contains 15 residues. The V and J ends lost 4 bases and 6 bases, in that order; junction bases with no gene match: 7. Germline V CDR1 and CDR2: LGHDT, YNNKEL (reference sequence).

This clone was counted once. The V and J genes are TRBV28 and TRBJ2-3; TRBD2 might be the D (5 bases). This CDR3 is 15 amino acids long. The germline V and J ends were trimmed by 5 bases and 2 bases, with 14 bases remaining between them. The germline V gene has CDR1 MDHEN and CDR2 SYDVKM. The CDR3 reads CASSQLALFTDTQYF. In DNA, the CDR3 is TGTGCCAGCAGTCAGCTAGCCCTCTTCACAGATACGCAGTATTTT. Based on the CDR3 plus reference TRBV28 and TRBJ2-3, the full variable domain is DVKVTQSSRYLVKRTGEKVFLECVQDMDHENMFWYRQDPGLGLRLIYFSYDVKMKEKGDIPEGYSVSREKKERFSLILESASTNQTSMYLCASSQLALFTDTQYFGPGTRLTVL.

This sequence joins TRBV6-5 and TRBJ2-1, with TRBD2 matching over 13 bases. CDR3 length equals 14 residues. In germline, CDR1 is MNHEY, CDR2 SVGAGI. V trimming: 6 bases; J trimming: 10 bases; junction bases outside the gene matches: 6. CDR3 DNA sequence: TGTGCCAGCAGCACTAGCGGGAGGGCCCAGGAGCAGTTCTTC. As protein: CASSTSGRAQEQFF.

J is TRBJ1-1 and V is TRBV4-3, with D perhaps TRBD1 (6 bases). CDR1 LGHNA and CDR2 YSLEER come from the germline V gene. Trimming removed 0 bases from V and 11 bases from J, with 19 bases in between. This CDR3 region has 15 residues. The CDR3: CASSQESWGRGDAFF. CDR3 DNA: TGCGCCAGCAGCCAAGAATCTTGGGGGCGCGGAGACGCTTTCTTT.

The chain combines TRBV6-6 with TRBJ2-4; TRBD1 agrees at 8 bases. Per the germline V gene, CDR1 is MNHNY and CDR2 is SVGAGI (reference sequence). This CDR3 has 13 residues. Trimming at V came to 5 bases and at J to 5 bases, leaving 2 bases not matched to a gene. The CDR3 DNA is TGTGCCAGCAGTCCGGGACAGGAAAACATTCAGTACTTC. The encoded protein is CASSPGQENIQYF.

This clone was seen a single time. The CDR3 DNA sequence: TGTGCCAGCAGCCCTCCCGCGTATGGCTACACCTTC. As protein: CASSPPAYGYTF. The gene calls are TRBV28 and TRBJ1-2; D not resolved. Germline values: CDR1 MDHEN, CDR2 SYDVKM. This CDR3 spans 12 amino acids. V lost 6 bases to trimming and J lost 5 bases, with 10 bases between them.

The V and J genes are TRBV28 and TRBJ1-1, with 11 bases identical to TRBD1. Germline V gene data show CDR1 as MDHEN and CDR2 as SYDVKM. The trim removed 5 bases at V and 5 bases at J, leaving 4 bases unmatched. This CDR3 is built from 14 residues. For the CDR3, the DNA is TGTGCCAGCAGTGGGGACAGGGGGGGAACTGAAGCTTTCTTT. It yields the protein CASSGDRGGTEAFF.

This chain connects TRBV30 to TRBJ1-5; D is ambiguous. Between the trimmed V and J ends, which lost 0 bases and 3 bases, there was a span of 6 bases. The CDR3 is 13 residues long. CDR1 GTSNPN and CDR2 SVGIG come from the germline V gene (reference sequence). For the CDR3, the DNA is TGTGCCTGGAGTGTACGAGCCAATCAGCCCCAGCATTTT. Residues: CAWSVRANQPQHF.

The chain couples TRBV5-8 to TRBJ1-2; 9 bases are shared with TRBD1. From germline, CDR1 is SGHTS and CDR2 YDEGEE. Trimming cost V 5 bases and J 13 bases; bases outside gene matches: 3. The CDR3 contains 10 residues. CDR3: CASSLTGGTF. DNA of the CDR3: TGTGCCAGCAGTTTGACAGGGGGCACCTTC.